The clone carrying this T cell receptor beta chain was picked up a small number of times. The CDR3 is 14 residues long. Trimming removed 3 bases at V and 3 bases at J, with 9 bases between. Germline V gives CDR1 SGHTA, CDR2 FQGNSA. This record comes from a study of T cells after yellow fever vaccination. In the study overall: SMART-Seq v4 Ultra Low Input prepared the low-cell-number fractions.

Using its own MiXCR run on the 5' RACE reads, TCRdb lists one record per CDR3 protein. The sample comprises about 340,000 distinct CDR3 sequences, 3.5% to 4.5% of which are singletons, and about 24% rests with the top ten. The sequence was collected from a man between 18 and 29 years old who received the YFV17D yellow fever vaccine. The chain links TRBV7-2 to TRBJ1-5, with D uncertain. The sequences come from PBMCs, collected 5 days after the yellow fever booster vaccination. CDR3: CASSFDTFNQPQHF. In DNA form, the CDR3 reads TGTGCCAGCAGCTTCGACACGTTCAATCAGCCCCAGCATTTT.